Listed here is a single T cell receptor (beta chain). Antigen specificity is unknown. The CDR3 runs 13 residues. The V and J ends lost 3 bases and 2 bases respectively, with 7 bases between them. Germline CDR1 is SGHTA and CDR2 is FQGTGA. This sample was taken from a study of cytomegalovirus exposure and HLA in healthy donors. Primers for the PCR totalled 60 Vbeta and 13 Jbeta. Sequencing used immunoSEQ multiplex PCR; TCRdb keeps in-frame clones, though not all of them. The specimen's table records over 75,000 clones. Study-level results: Over 150 TCR beta chains were listed as cytomegalovirus-associated. In vitro work confirmed that a few CMV-associated chains recognize CMV antigens. In an earlier analysis, most TCR beta V segments were productive about 87% or about 30% of the time.

This TCR came from a girl between 10 and 17 years old in good health and CMV-seropositive. Sequenced: PBMCs. The genes are TRBV7-3 and TRBJ1-2; D perhaps matches TRBD1 (5 bases). In nucleotides, the CDR3 is TGTGCCAGCAGCTTCGACAGCAACTATGGCTACACCTTC. As protein: CASSFDSNYGYTF.